Below, one T cell receptor (beta chain) is given with its context. Repertoires were generated with immunoSEQ multiplex PCR, while TCRdb's copy carries only in-frame clones and drops some. The table includes 17,000 or so clones, around two fifths detected once. This entry comes from a study of graft-versus-host responses after intestinal transplantation. In the study overall: Anti-thymocyte globulin induction was given to all recipients, followed by tacrolimus and steroids for around three years.

Study outcomes and limitations: In recipient marrow, GvH clones were found, and some appeared first in ileum or blood.

Stimulators, 200,000 irradiated and violet-dye-labeled cells, were plated with 200,000 CFSE-labeled responder cells. This clonotype was sampled from a human patient who received an intestinal transplant. The starting material was alloreactive CD8+ T cells from a mixed lymphocyte reaction culture, obtained before intestinal transplant. Subset noted: CFSE-low proliferating T cells sorted from approximately six-day pre-transplant mixed lymphocyte reaction (GvH or HvG direction).

Written as DNA, the CDR3 is TGTGCCAGCAGCCATACCCGTACTAGCGGTCATGAGCAGTTCTTC. This translates into CASSHTRTSGHEQFF. This rearrangement joins TRBV16 to TRBJ2-1; 8 bases map to TRBD2. Germline V CDR1 and CDR2: KGHSY, FQNENV. The junction had 9 bases not matched to a gene; V was cut back by 3 bases and J by 8 bases. The length of the CDR3 is 15 residues.